These T cell receptor beta chains were read from a single sample in a study of shared clonotypes between healthy human individuals. Clones were sequenced by immunoSEQ multiplex PCR, and TCRdb holds only the in-frame ones, with some missing. The sample consists of 900,000 to 1,200,000 clones, about 84% of them appearing once. The source material was memory CD4+ T cells from PBMCs. These receptors came from a man aged 18 to 30 in good health. Some clones in this sample may be carry-over from other donors' samples. Both conserved end residues are part of each CDR3. D genes are given only for firm matches. Not all rows give a size; the values are once, few, many and, for expanded clones, a class.

clone_size	cdr3_length	v_call	d_call	j_call	cdr3_aa	cdr3_nt
-	13	TRBV6-5	-	TRBJ1-2	CASSYEQNYGYTF	TGTGCCAGCAGTTACGAACAGAACTATGGCTACACCTTC
few	13	TRBV7-6	-	TRBJ1-1	CASSPKANTEAFF	TGTGCCAGCAGCCCTAAAGCGAACACTGAAGCTTTCTTT
-	16	TRBV28	TRBD1	TRBJ1-5	CASSLYGTGEFQPQHF	TGTGCCAGCAGTTTATATGGGACAGGGGAGTTTCAGCCCCAGCATTTT
-	14	TRBV18	TRBD1	TRBJ2-7	CASSQTRGSYEQYF	TGTGCCAGCTCACAAACCAGGGGGTCCTACGAGCAGTACTTC
-	15	TRBV5-4	TRBD2	TRBJ2-1	CASSSLAGARNEQFF	TGTGCCAGCAGCTCCCTAGCGGGAGCGAGAAATGAGCAGTTCTTC
-	14	TRBV18	TRBD1	TRBJ2-7	CASSEGQVDREQYF	TGTGCCAGCTCAGAGGGACAGGTAGATCGTGAGCAGTACTTC
-	14	TRBV7-2	-	TRBJ2-7	CASSLNRESNEQYF	TGTGCCAGCAGCTTAAACAGGGAGAGCAACGAGCAGTACTTC
-	14	TRBV27	-	TRBJ2-2	CASSDPGFTGELFF	TGTGCCAGCAGTGATCCAGGGTTCACCGGGGAGCTGTTTTTT
-	14	TRBV29-1	TRBD1	TRBJ1-4	CSVYRGRLVEKLFF	TGCAGCGTCTACAGGGGGCGTTTAGTTGAAAAACTGTTTTTT
-	13	TRBV5-1	TRBD1	TRBJ2-1	CASSGDRGREQFF	TGCGCCAGCAGCGGGGACAGGGGCAGGGAGCAGTTCTTC
-	16	TRBV5-1	TRBD2	TRBJ2-3	CASNPGERGLTDTQYF	TGCGCCAGCAACCCGGGGGAGCGGGGGCTCACAGATACGCAGTATTTT
-	15	TRBV30	-	TRBJ2-6	CAWSVGGSGANVLTF	TGTGCCTGGAGTGTAGGGGGCTCTGGGGCCAACGTCCTGACTTTC
-	14	TRBV14	TRBD1	TRBJ2-7	CASSQSGTAFVQYF	TGTGCCAGCAGCCAATCCGGGACAGCCTTTGTGCAGTACTTC